This entry lists 2 T cell receptor beta chains sequenced from one sample in a study of T cell responses to AZD1222 COVID-19 vaccine. Assay: immunoSEQ multiplex PCR; the TCRdb copy retains only in-frame clones and omits some. Counted here are about 120,000 clones, 87% occurring once; the ten biggest clones make up under 3%. The sample in question was peripheral blood, obtained 28 days after the second AZD1222 dose. The source is an adult who received the AZD1222 COVID-19 vaccine.

The chain combines TRBV19 with TRBJ1-6; D is uncertain. Germline lookup yields CDR1 LNHDA and CDR2 SQIVND (reference sequence). The CDR3 is 14 amino acids. Between the trimmed V and J ends, which lost 2 bases and 10 bases, there was a span of 12 bases. The CDR3 bases are TGTGCCAGTAGTATAACAGAAATGGAATCACCCCTCCACTTT. The encoded protein is CASSITEMESPLHF.

This clone showed up just once. This sequence joins TRBV11-3 and TRBJ2-4, with D hard to call. Deletions cut 1 base from V and 7 bases from J, with 8 bases between. The CDR3 contains 13 residues. CDR1 and CDR2 from the germline V gene are SGHNT and YENEEA. The DNA of the CDR3 is TGTGCCAGCAGCTTAGGGGCTAATAACATTCAGTACTTC. This sequence encodes CASSLGANNIQYF.